This is a list of T cell receptor beta chains from one sample in a study of blood T cell repertoires in COVID-19. This table comes from immunoSEQ multiplex PCR, and its TCRdb copy is limited to in-frame clones, with some not included. This sample has a few hundred thousand clones, with 88% found just once. Sequencing was done on a sample of peripheral blood. The receptor source for this set is an older man with acute or convalescent COVID-19. CDR3s include the opening cysteine and the closing phenylalanine or tryptophan. The D gene is left open where the match is weak. Size is stated for part of the rows, as once, few or many counts, or as a class when the clone is expanded.

cdr3_aa cdr3_nt v_call clone_size d_call j_call
CASSVLGLNTEAFF TGTGCCAGCAGTGTTTTGGGGCTGAACACTGAAGCTTTCTTT TRBV2 . . TRBJ1-1
CASRLQGPTDTQYF TGTGCCAGCAGATTACAGGGTCCGACAGATACGCAGTATTTT TRBV5-5 . . TRBJ2-3
CASSFLGRSSNTGELFF TGCGCCAGCAGCTTCCTGGGCAGGTCTTCGAACACCGGGGAGCTGTTTTTT TRBV5-1 . . TRBJ2-2
CASSLGSTMNTEAFF TGCGCCAGCAGCTTGGGATCGACAATGAACACTGAAGCTTTCTTT TRBV5-1 . . TRBJ1-1
CASSEGVFSGNTIYF TGTGCCAGCAGTGAGGGAGTCTTCTCTGGAAACACCATATATTTT TRBV2 . . TRBJ1-3
CASKVQAPGGYTF TGTGCCAGCAAAGTTCAGGCCCCGGGAGGCTACACCTTC TRBV19 . . TRBJ1-2
CSVAGSTDTQYF TGCAGCGTTGCGGGGAGCACAGATACGCAGTATTTT TRBV29-1 . . TRBJ2-3
CASSLNGGLQETQYF TGTGCCAGCAGCTTAAATGGCGGATTACAAGAGACCCAGTACTTC TRBV7-3 . . TRBJ2-5
CASSIVGSRYGYTF TGTGCCAGTAGTATAGTCGGGAGCCGATATGGCTACACCTTC TRBV19 . . TRBJ1-2
CAISAQGGTEAFF TGTGCCATCAGTGCACAGGGGGGAACTGAAGCTTTCTTT TRBV10-3 . TRBD1 TRBJ1-1
CASSAGQDSYGYTF TGTGCCAGCTCAGCCGGACAGGACTCCTATGGCTACACCTTC TRBV18 . TRBD1 TRBJ1-2
CASSQAGGLLEAFF TGTGCCAGCAGCCAGGCAGGAGGGCTTCTTGAAGCTTTCTTT TRBV3-1/TRBV3-2 . . TRBJ1-1
CASSRRTSGRWTGELFF TGTGCCAGCAGTCGAAGGACTAGCGGGAGATGGACCGGGGAGCTGTTTTTT TRBV7-9 . TRBD2 TRBJ2-2
CASSSSGGGRSVYGYTF TGTGCCAGCAGTTCCTCCGGGGGGGGCAGGTCGGTCTATGGCTACACCTTC TRBV28 . . TRBJ1-2
CASSPGQNIYEQYF TGTGCCAGCTCACCTGGTCAGAACATCTACGAGCAGTACTTC TRBV18 . . TRBJ2-7
CASSGYRGSNQPQHF TGTGCCAGCAGCGGATACAGGGGTAGCAATCAGCCCCAGCATTTT TRBV5-8 . TRBD1 TRBJ1-5
CATQLQGARNEQFF TGTGCCACACAATTGCAGGGGGCGCGGAATGAGCAGTTCTTC TRBV6-5 . TRBD1 TRBJ2-1
CASSPGTANLQPQHF TGTGCCAGCTCACCCGGGACAGCGAATCTTCAGCCCCAGCATTTT TRBV18 . TRBD1 TRBJ1-5
CAIRAETGDTQYF TGTGCCATCAGAGCCGAGACCGGGGATACGCAGTATTTT TRBV10-3 . . TRBJ2-3
CAISKGEDTGELFF TGTGCCATCAGTAAGGGAGAAGACACCGGGGAGCTGTTTTTT TRBV10-3 . . TRBJ2-2
CASGGLAGPYNEQFF TGTGCCAGCGGTGGACTAGCGGGTCCCTACAATGAGCAGTTCTTC TRBV9 . TRBD2 TRBJ2-1
CASSLGTNTGELFF TGCGCCAGCAGCCTGGGTACGAACACCGGGGAGCTGTTTTTT TRBV5-1 few . TRBJ2-2
CASSYSPGATEAFF TGTGCCAGCAGTTACTCACCTGGGGCGACTGAAGCTTTCTTT TRBV6-5 once . TRBJ1-1
CASSWGAGDQPQHF TGTGCCAGCAGCTGGGGAGCGGGTGATCAGCCCCAGCATTTT TRBV7-9 few . TRBJ1-5
CAISESEGQRRGYTF TGTGCCATCAGTGAGTCGGAGGGACAGAGGCGTGGCTACACCTTC TRBV10-3 . TRBD1 TRBJ1-2
CASGQQARTEAFF TGTGCCAGCGGACAACAGGCTCGCACTGAAGCTTTCTTT TRBV27 few . TRBJ1-1
CAISVGQGLAGGSNEQFF TGTGCCATCAGTGTAGGACAGGGTCTAGCGGGAGGTTCCAATGAGCAGTTCTTC TRBV10-3 . TRBD2 TRBJ2-1
CASSTWTGQETQYF TGTGCCAGCAGTACTTGGACTGGCCAAGAGACCCAGTACTTC TRBV28 . . TRBJ2-5
CASSVSGRGGETQYF TGTGCCAGCAGCGTTAGCGGGAGAGGGGGGGAGACCCAGTACTTC TRBV7-2 . TRBD2 TRBJ2-5
CASSLAVGRQYYEQYF TGCGCCAGCAGCTTGGCAGTGGGCAGGCAATACTACGAGCAGTACTTC TRBV5-1 . . TRBJ2-7
CASSVSQETQYF TGTGCCAGCAGTGTCTCCCAAGAGACCCAGTACTTC TRBV2 . . TRBJ2-5
CASSFQGAAYEQYF TGTGCCAGCAGCTTCCAGGGGGCCGCCTACGAGCAGTACTTC TRBV5-6 . TRBD1 TRBJ2-7
CSVVRGNTEAFF TGCAGCGTTGTAAGGGGGAACACTGAAGCTTTCTTT TRBV29-1 . . TRBJ1-1
CASTLSQGAHSPLHF TGTGCCAGCACCCTGAGTCAGGGGGCGCATTCACCCCTCCACTTT TRBV6-5 . TRBD1 TRBJ1-6
CASSQDQFTRGPYF TGCGCCAGCAGCCAAGATCAGTTCACCAGGGGCCCGTACTTC TRBV4-3 . . TRBJ2-4
CAISGGTGLSSYNEQFF TGTGCCATCAGTGGAGGGACAGGCCTTAGCTCCTACAATGAGCAGTTCTTC TRBV10-3 . TRBD1 TRBJ2-1
CATGRSSYEQYF TGTGCCACCGGAAGGAGCTCCTACGAGCAGTACTTC TRBV6-5 . . TRBJ2-7
CASSEGTAGFNQPQHF TGTGCCAGCAGTGAAGGAACAGCCGGCTTCAATCAGCCCCAGCATTTT TRBV6-1 . . TRBJ1-5
CSVETGGDNYGYTF TGCAGCGTTGAAACAGGGGGGGATAACTATGGCTACACCTTC TRBV29-1 many TRBD1 TRBJ1-2
CASSLDRTGDTGELFF TGCGCCAGCAGCTTGGATAGAACAGGGGACACCGGGGAGCTGTTTTTT TRBV5-1 . TRBD1 TRBJ2-2
CASSDSVESSYNEQFF TGTGCCAGCAGTGACTCAGTTGAGAGCTCCTACAATGAGCAGTTCTTC TRBV6-4 . . TRBJ2-1